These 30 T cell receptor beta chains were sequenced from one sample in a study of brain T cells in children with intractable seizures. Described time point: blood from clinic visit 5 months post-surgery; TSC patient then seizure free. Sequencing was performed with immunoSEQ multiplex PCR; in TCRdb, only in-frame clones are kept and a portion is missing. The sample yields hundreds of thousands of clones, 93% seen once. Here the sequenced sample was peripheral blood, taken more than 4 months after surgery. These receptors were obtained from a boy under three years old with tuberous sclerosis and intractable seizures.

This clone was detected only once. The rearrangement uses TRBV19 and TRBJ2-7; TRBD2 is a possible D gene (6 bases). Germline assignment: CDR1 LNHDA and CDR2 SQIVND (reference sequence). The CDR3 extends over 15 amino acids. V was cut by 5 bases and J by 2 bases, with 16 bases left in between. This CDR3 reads CASSAGGVPPYEQYF. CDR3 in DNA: TGTGCCAGTAGTGCCGGCGGGGTCCCTCCCTACGAGCAGTACTTC. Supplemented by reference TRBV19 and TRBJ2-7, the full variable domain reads DGGITQSPKYLFRKEGQNVTLSCEQNLNHDAMYWYRQDPGQGLRLIYYSQIVNDFQKGDIAEGYSVSREKKESFPLTVTSAQKNPTAFYLCASSAGGVPPYEQYFGPGTRLTVT.

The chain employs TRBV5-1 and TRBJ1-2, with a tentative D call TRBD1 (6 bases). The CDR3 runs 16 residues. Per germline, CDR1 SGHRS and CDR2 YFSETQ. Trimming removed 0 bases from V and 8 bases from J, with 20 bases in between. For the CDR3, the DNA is TGCGCCAGCAGCTTGGGGTACACTACAGGGCTGGAGGGCTACACCTTC. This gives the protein CASSLGYTTGLEGYTF.

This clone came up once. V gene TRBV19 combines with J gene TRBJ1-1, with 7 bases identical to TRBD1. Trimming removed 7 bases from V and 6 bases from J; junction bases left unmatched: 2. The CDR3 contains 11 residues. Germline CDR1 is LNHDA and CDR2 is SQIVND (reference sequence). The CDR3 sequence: CASKGAAEAFF. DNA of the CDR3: TGTGCCAGTAAGGGGGCCGCTGAAGCTTTCTTT.

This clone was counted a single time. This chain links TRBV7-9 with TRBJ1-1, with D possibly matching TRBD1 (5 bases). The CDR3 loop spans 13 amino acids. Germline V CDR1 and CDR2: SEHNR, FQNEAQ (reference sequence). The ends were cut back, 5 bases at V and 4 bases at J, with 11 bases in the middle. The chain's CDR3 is CASSSMTATEAFF. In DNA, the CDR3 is TGTGCCAGCAGCAGTATGACAGCCACTGAAGCTTTCTTT.

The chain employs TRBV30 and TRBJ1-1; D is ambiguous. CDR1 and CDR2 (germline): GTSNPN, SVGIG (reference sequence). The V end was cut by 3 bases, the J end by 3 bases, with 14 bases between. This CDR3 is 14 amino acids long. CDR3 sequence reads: CAWSGPRLDTEAFF. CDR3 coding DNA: TGTGCCTGGAGCGGACCCCGGTTGGACACTGAAGCTTTCTTT. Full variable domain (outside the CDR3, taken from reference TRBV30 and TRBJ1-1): SQTIHQWPATLVQPVGSPLSLECTVEGTSNPNLYWYRQAAGRGLQLLFYSVGIGQISSEVPQNLSASRPQDRQFILSSKKLLLSDSGFYLCAWSGPRLDTEAFFGQGTRLTVV.

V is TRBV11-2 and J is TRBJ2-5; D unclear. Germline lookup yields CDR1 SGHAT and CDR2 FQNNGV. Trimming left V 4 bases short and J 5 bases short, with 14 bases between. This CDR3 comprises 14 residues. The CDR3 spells CASSSRVGRETQYF. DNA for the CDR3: TGTGCCAGCAGCTCCCGGGTGGGCCGGGAGACCCAGTACTTC.

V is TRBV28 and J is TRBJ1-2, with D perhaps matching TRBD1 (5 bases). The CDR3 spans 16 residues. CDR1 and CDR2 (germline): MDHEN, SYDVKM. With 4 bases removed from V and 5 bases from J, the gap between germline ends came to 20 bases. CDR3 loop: CASSSPQPGHIYGYTF. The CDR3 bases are TGTGCCAGCAGTTCTCCTCAACCGGGGCACATTTATGGCTACACCTTC.

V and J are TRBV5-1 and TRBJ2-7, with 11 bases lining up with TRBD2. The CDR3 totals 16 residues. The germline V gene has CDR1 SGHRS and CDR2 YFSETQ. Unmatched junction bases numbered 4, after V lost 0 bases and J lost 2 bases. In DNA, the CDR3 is TGCGCCAGCAGCTTGGTAGCGGGGGGGCCTACCTACGAGCAGTACTTC. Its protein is CASSLVAGGPTYEQYF.

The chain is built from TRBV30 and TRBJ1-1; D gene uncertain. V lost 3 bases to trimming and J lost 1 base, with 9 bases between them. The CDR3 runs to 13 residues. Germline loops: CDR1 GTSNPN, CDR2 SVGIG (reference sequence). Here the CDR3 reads CAWSLQTNTEAFF. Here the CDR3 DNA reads TGTGCCTGGAGCCTTCAGACGAACACTGAAGCTTTCTTT.

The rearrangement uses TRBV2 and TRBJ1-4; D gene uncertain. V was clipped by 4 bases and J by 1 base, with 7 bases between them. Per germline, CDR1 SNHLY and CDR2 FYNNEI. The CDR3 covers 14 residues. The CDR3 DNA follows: TGTGCCAGCAGTGTGACGAGAACTAATGAAAAACTGTTTTTT. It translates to CASSVTRTNEKLFF.

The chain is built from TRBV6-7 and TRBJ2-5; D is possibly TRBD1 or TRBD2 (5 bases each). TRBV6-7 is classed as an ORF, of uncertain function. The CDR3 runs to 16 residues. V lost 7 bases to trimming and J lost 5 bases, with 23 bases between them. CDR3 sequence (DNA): TGTGCCAGCAATTTTGGGGGACGGAAGGGGATGGAGACCCAGTACTTC. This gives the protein CASNFGGRKGMETQYF.

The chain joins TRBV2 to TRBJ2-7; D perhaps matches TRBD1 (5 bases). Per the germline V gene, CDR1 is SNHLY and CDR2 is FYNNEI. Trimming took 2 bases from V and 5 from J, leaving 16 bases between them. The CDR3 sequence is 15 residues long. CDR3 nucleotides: TGTGCCAGCAGTGAAATCGGGCAGGCAGGGAACGAGCAGTACTTC. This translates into CASSEIGQAGNEQYF.

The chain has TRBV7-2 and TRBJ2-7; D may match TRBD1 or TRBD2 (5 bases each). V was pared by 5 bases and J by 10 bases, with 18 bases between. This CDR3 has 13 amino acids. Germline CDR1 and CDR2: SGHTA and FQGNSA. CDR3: CASSISRDQSQYF. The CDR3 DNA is TGTGCCAGCAGCATTTCCCGGGACCAGAGTCAGTACTTC.

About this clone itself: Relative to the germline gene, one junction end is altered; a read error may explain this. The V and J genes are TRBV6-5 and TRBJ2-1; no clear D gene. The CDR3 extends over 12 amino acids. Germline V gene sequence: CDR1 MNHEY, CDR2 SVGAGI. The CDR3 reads CASSYSDNEQFF. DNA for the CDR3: TGTGCCAGCAGTTACTCCGACAATGAGCAGTTCTTC.

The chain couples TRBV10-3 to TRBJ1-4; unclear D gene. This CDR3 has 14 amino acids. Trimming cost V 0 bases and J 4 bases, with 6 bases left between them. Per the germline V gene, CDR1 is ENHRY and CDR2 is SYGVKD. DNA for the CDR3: TGTGCCATCAGTGAGTCCGGGTATAATGAAAAACTGTTTTTT. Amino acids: CAISESGYNEKLFF.

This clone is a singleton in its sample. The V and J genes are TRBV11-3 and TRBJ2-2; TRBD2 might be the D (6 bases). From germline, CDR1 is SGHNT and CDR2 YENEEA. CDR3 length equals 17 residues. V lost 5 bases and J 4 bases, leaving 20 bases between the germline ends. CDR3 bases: TGTGCCAGCAGCACAGGAGGGTGGATCAAAGGCACCGGGGAGCTGTTTTTT. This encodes CASSTGGWIKGTGELFF.

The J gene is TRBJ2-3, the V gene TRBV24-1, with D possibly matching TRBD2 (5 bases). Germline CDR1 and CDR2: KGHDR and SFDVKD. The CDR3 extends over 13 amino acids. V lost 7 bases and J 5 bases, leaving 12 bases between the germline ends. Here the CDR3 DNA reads TGTGCCACCAGGGATGGGAGTGAAGATACGCAGTATTTT. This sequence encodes CATRDGSEDTQYF.

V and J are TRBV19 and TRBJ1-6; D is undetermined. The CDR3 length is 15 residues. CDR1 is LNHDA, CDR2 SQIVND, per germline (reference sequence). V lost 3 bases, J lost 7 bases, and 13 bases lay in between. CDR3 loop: CASSIVTYLNSPLHF. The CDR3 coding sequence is TGTGCCAGTAGTATTGTGACATATCTGAATTCACCCCTCCACTTT.

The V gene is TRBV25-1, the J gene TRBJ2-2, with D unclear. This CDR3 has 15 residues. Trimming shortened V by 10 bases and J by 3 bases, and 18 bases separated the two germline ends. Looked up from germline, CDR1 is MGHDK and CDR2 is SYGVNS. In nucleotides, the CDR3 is TGTGCCACCTCTTCCCCGGACCGTTACACCGGGGAGCTGTTTTTT. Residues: CATSSPDRYTGELFF. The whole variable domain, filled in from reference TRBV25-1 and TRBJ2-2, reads EADIYQTPRYLVIGTGKKITLECSQTMGHDKMYWYQQDPGMELHLIHYSYGVNSTEKGDLSSESTVSRIRTEHFPLTLESARPSHTSQYLCATSSPDRYTGELFFGEGSRLTVL.

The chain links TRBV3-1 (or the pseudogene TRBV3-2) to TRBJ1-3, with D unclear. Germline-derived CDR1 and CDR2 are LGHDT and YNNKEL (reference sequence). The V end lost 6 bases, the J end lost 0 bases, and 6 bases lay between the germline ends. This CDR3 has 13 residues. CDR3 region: CASSLSSGNTIYF. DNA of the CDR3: TGTGCCAGCAGTCTTAGCTCTGGAAACACCATATATTTT.

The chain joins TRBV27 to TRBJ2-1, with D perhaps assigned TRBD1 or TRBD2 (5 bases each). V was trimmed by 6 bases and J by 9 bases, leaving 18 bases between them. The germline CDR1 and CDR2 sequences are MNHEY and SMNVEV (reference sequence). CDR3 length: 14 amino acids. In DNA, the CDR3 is TGTGCCAGCAGCCAGAGGATCAGGGCGGGTGAGCAGTTCTTC. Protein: CASSQRIRAGEQFF.

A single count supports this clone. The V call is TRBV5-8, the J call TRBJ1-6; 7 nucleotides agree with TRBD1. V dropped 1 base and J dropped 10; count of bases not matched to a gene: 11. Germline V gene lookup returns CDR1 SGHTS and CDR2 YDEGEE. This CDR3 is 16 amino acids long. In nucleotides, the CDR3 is TGTGCCAGCAGCTTGAACGGTGACAGGGTAGGCTCACCCCTCCACTTT. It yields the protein CASSLNGDRVGSPLHF.

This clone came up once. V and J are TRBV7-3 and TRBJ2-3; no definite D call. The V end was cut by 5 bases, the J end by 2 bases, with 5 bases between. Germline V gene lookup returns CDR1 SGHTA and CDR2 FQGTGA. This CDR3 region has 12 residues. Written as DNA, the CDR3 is TGTGCCAGCAGCCACTACACAGATACGCAGTATTTT. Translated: CASSHYTDTQYF.

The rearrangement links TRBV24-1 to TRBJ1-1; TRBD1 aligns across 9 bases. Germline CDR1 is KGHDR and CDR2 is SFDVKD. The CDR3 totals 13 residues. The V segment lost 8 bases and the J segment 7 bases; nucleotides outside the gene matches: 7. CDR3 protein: CATTRATGGEAFF. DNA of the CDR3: TGTGCCACCACCCGAGCGACAGGGGGTGAAGCTTTCTTT.

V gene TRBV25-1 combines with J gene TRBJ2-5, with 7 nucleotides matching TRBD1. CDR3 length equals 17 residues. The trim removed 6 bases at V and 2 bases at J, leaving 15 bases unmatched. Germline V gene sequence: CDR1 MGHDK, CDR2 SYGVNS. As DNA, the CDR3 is TGTGCCAGCAGCGGGTGGGTCTGGGACAGCACTCAAGAGACCCAGTACTTC. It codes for CASSGWVWDSTQETQYF.

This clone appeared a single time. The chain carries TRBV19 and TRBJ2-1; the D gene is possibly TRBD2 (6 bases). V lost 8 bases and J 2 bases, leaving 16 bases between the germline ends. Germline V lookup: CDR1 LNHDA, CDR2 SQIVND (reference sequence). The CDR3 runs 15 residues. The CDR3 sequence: CASALAGSTYNEQFF. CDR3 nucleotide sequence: TGTGCCAGTGCCCTTGCGGGAAGTACCTACAATGAGCAGTTCTTC. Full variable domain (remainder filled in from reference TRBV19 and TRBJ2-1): DGGITQSPKYLFRKEGQNVTLSCEQNLNHDAMYWYRQDPGQGLRLIYYSQIVNDFQKGDIAEGYSVSREKKESFPLTVTSAQKNPTAFYLCASALAGSTYNEQFFGPGTRLTVL.

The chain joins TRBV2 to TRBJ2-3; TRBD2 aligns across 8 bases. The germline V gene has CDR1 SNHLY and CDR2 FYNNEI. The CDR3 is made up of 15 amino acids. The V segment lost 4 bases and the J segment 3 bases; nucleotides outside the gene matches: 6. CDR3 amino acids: CASSVQAGETDTQYF. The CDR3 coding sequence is TGTGCCAGCAGTGTACAAGCGGGAGAAACAGATACGCAGTATTTT. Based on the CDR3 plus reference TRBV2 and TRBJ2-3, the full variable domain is EPEVTQTPSHQVTQMGQEVILRCVPISNHLYFYWYRQILGQKVEFLVSFYNNEISEKSEIFDDQFSVERPDGSNFTLKIRSTKLEDSAMYFCASSVQAGETDTQYFGPGTRLTVL.

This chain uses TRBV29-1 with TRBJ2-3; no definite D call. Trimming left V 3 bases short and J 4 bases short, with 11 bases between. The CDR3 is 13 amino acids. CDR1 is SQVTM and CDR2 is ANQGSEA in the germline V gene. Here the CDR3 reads CSVEYSLSDTQYF. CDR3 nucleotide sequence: TGCAGCGTTGAGTATTCATTATCAGATACGCAGTATTTT.

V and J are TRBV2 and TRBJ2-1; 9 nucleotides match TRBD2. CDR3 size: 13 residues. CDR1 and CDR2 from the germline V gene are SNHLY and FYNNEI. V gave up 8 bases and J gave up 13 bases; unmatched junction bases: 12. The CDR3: CASRDSGSEIQFF. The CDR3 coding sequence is TGTGCCAGCCGGGATAGCGGGAGTGAGATACAGTTCTTC.

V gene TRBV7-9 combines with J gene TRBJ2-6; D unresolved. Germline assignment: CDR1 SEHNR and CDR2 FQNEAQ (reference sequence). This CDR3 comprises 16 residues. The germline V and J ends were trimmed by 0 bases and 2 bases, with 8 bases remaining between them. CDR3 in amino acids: CASSLASAAGANVLTF. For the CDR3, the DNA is TGTGCCAGCAGCTTAGCGTCGGCCGCTGGGGCCAACGTCCTGACTTTC.